The clone carrying this T cell receptor beta chain was observed many times. Its antigen is not known. The entry originates in a study of Graves' ophthalmopathy and Graves' hyperthyroidism. The CDR3 covers 13 residues. Germline V lookup: CDR1 SNHLY, CDR2 FYNNEI. Between the trimmed V and J ends, which lost 5 bases and 3 bases, there was a span of 11 bases. Amplifying from RNA transcripts, the study obtained TCR beta CDR3 regions. Investigators did first-round RT-PCR with HTBI primers, then second-round multiplex PCR. TCRdb independently ran MiXCR on the multiplex PCR reads; one entry per CDR3 protein. The sample lists under 350,000 distinct CDR3 sequences; under 20% were seen once. Study results and limitations: Distinction of ophthalmopathy from stable hyperthyroidism by a 13-signature model reached approximately 89% sensitivity and 81.08% specificity.

Ophthalmopathy was moderately-to-severely active, CAS at least 3, NOSPECS at least 4, lasting under 3 months. The diagnosis combined clinical symptoms, thyroxine, TRAb, thyroid ultrasound and orbital computed tomography scans. Someone took the PBMCs out of less than 11 ml of fresh peripheral blood. The genes are TRBV2 and TRBJ2-7; D not certain. This clonotype was obtained from an adult man with Graves' ophthalmopathy. The material sequenced was peripheral blood. CDR3 sequence: CASSQTLNYEQYF. The CDR3 DNA reads as TGTGCCAGCAGTCAGACACTTAACTACGAGCAGTACTTC.